This T cell receptor beta chain was recorded in a study of blood T cell repertoires in COVID-19. Between the trimmed V and J ends, which lost 6 bases and 8 bases, there was a span of 16 bases. The CDR3 contains 13 residues. TCRdb's table, derived via immunoSEQ multiplex PCR, lists solely in-frame clones and lacks some. The sample yields 200,000 to 250,000 clones, 65% to 90% seen once. Specimen: peripheral blood. This TCR derives from a woman aged 70-85 years with COVID-19, enrolled during active disease. The V and J genes are TRBV12-3 or TRBV12-4 and TRBJ1-2; D unclear. The CDR3 DNA reads as TGTGCCAGCAGACCCTCTGGTACGCGGGGCTACACCTTC. This translates into CASRPSGTRGYTF.